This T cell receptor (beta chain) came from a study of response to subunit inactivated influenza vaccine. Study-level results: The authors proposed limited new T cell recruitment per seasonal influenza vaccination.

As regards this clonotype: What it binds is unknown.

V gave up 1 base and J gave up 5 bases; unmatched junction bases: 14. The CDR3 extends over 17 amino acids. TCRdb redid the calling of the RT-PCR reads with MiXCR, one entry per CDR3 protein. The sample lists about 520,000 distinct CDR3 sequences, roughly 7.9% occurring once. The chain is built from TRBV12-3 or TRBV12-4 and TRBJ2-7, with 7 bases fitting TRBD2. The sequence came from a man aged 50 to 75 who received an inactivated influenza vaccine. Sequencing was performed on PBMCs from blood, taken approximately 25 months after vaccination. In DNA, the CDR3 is TGTGCCAGCAGTTTAGTAATCCTAGCGGCTGAGGGGAACGAGCAGTACTTC. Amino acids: CASSLVILAAEGNEQYF.